This T cell receptor (beta chain) was found in a study of blood T cell repertoires in COVID-19. Background on the study: Acute and convalescent COVID-19 samples came from the United States, Italy and Spain. PBMCs, B-cell-depleted T cells, or T cells were the source of the cDNA or gDNA that made up the material.

Study processing details: Cell counts per sample came from amplifying reference gene primers. Libraries were prepared by immunoSEQ multiplex PCR; TCRdb keeps only in-frame clonotypes and omits some of them. The V and J calls and the clone size are those of that table, but D and trimming were determined from the DNA. The sample has about 380,000 clones, approximately 80% seen once. Trimming took 4 bases from V and 7 from J; bases not matched to a gene: 15. The CDR3 is 17 amino acids. Germline-derived CDR1 and CDR2 are MNHNS and SASEGT. The sequencing input was peripheral blood. This chain links TRBV6-1 with TRBJ2-1; TRBD2 aligns across 8 bases. The TCR was taken from a human donor with acute or convalescent COVID-19. The donor label of this sample is uncertain. CDR3 in DNA: TGTGCCAGCAGTGTCAGATGGACCGGGACTAGTAGTAATGAGCAGTTCTTC. This codes for CASSVRWTGTSSNEQFF.